This TCR beta chain was documented in a study of CD8 T cells in Susac syndrome (dated by TCRdb to about 2019). About the full investigation: The study used repertoire sequencing to test whether antigen drove CD8+ T cell activation and differentiation in Susac syndrome. The research as a whole found: The TCR sequencing and HLA analysis was acknowledged to have included a relatively small number of individuals.

RNA was extracted using the RNeasy kit, and roughly 0.5 to 1 microgram was reverse transcribed with random hexamers. The immunoSEQ multiplex PCR assay, which covers 54 Vbeta and 13 Jbeta segments, was used to amplify TCR beta CDR3 regions. To correct PCR amplification bias, a synthetic template baseline was used for both primer optimization and computational correction. The original pipeline was this. Reads were annotated to V, D and J genes per IMGT and analyzed with immunoSEQ Analyzer, keeping only productive sequences. Clonality was computed as one minus Shannon entropy normalized by log2 of the number of productive unique sequences. For each patient and control, public and private clones were evaluated among the 100 most prevalent clones. Clones were defined as Susac-specific if absent from the healthy and MS cohorts, from approximately 1,100 published viral clones and from other ImmuneACCESS disease sequences. TCRdb trimmed public reads at Q25 via fastp, called clones via MiXCR and kept in-frame beta chains. Rows with one shared CDR3 protein collapse into an entry with the most common genes and DNA. TCRdb assigned the V and J calls; the authors' analysis was not used. This sample holds around 150,000 distinct CDR3 sequences; less than 95% were observed only once. The top ten clones comprise about 0.094% of the sample.

The germline V gene supplies CDR1 KGHDR and CDR2 SFDVKD. The cysteine opens and the phenylalanine closes a CDR3 of 13 amino acids. Of the read, only the CDR3 DNA is kept; its 39 bases are in frame from base 1. V gives up 5 bases and J gives up 6 bases, and the segment between their germline ends measures 10 bases. A remark on this clonotype: Its recognized antigen is unknown. Base qualities are missing; no much larger clone stands one base away.

Peripheral blood CD8+ and CD4+ T cells from healthy donors, Susac syndrome patients and multiple sclerosis patients were profiled using high-throughput TCR beta sequencing. The multiple sclerosis controls were treatment-naive patients whose relapsing-remitting disease, either stable or active, fulfilled the revised McDonald criteria. Bulk CD8+ and CD4+ T cells were purified by magnetic negative isolation, while CD8+ TEMRA cells were enriched using FACS. Blood was drawn into EDTA tubes, processed within 24 hours, and PBMCs were isolated by density gradient centrifugation. PBMCs intended for TCR sequencing were frozen in liquid nitrogen and were later thawed in a 37 degrees C water bath. The sorted or isolated CD4+, CD8+ and CD8+ TEMRA cells reached a purity of at least 90%.

The V gene is TRBV24-1 and the J gene is TRBJ2-1; there is no confident call for the D gene. This sequence originates from a human donor with multiple sclerosis. Sample: CD4+ T cells from PBMCs. The DNA sequence is as follows: TGTGCCACCAGTGTAGGTAGCCTCAATGAGCAGTTCTTC. It specifies CATSVGSLNEQFF.